This T cell receptor beta chain came from a study of beta chain features in type 1 diabetes. Overall study results and limits: In the patient group, naive, central memory and Treg TCRB repertoires seemed more alike than in the healthy donor group. TCRB CDR3s were moderately but significantly shorter in Type 1 diabetes patients in all four CD4+ subsets.

This clone has a handful of counts. Its antigen remains unknown. CDR1 is SEHNR, CDR2 FQNEAQ, per germline (reference sequence). With 3 bases removed from V and 6 bases from J, the gap between germline ends came to 9 bases. The CDR3 length is 14 residues. TCRB transcripts that were expressed got sequenced, as all of the isolated RNA had been reverse transcribed. Libraries were prepared by immunoSEQ multiplex PCR; TCRdb keeps only in-frame clonotypes and omits some of them. The table lists 250,000 to 350,000 clones, approximately 16% of them singletons. Donors contributed one heparinised blood draw apiece, averaging roughly 0.12 L. CD4+ naive, central memory, regulatory and stem cell-like memory subsets were isolated by sorting on CD45RO/CCR7/CD25/CD127/CD95/CD27.

The chain couples TRBV7-9 to TRBJ1-6; D unresolved. The clonotype originates from a young man with type 1 diabetes. Sequencing was done on a sample of naive CD4+ T cells from blood. The CDR3 loop reads CASSFLRSNSPLHF. The CDR3 bases are TGTGCCAGCAGCTTTCTGCGGAGTAATTCACCCCTCCACTTT.